The entry below describes one T cell receptor beta chain. Its target is not known. The second PCR ran roughly 7 to 11 cycles with a sample-barcoded 5' primer and J-beta primers. TCRdb re-called the 5' RACE reads through MiXCR, storing one row per CDR3 protein. Among about 670,000 distinct CDR3 sequences listed, over 40% were seen once. This record belongs to a study of blood T cells in healthy people across ages. Whole-study results and caveats: For the donors, CMV status was unknown and possibly confounded expanded clonotype changes. Diversity of TCR beta per million T cells declined in a roughly linear way with age. Whereas aged donors had fewer naive CD4+ cells, long-lived donors had more of them and higher diversity.

CDR1 is SGHTA and CDR2 is FQGNSA in the germline V gene. CDR3 length equals 15 residues. Losses at the gene ends were 3 bases for V and 6 bases for J; bases not matched to a gene: 6. This receptor was obtained from a man older than 75 in good health. Sequenced: blood. V and J are TRBV7-2 and TRBJ2-1; 9 nucleotides line up with TRBD2. The CDR3 here is CASSFPSGIPNEQFF. CDR3 DNA: TGTGCCAGCAGCTTCCCTAGCGGGATTCCCAATGAGCAGTTCTTC. Looking up the rest from reference TRBV7-2 and TRBJ2-1 gives the full variable domain: GAGVSQSPSNKVTEKGKDVELRCDPISGHTALYWYRQSLGQGLEFLIYFQGNSAPDKSGLPSDRFSAERTGGSVSTLTIQRTQQEDSAVYLCASSFPSGIPNEQFFGPGTRLTVL.